One and the same sample provided the 26 T cell receptor beta chains below, sequenced in a study of blood T cell repertoires in COVID-19. Sequencing was performed with immunoSEQ multiplex PCR; in TCRdb, only in-frame clones are kept and a portion is missing. The sample contains about 40,000 clones, approximately 81% of which appear only once. What was sequenced was peripheral blood. The receptors come from a human donor in a cohort sampled during active COVID-19.

This chain links TRBV10-3 with TRBJ1-3; unclear D gene. The CDR3 spans 17 residues. The V gene's germline CDR1 is ENHRY and CDR2 SYGVKD. Trimming took 11 bases from V and 0 from J, leaving 23 bases between them. The chain's CDR3 is CAAKEGRGRSSGNTIYF. The CDR3 coding sequence is TGTGCCGCCAAAGAAGGGCGGGGTCGAAGCTCTGGAAACACCATATATTTT.

V usage is TRBV6-5 and J usage is TRBJ1-3; 10 bases fit TRBD1. V dropped 8 bases and J dropped 3; count of bases not matched to a gene: 4. From germline, CDR1 is MNHEY and CDR2 SVGAGI. This CDR3 region has 14 residues. Here the CDR3 DNA reads TGTGCCAGCGTGACAGGGGGCCTTGGAAACACCATATATTTT. Translated: CASVTGGLGNTIYF.

The chain links TRBV2 to TRBJ2-6, with TRBD1 matching 10 bases. Per the germline V gene, CDR1 is SNHLY and CDR2 is FYNNEI. This CDR3 is built from 18 residues. V was clipped by 6 bases and J by 4 bases; unmatched bases: 12. CDR3 sequence (DNA): TGTGCCAGCAGCCTTGGGACAGGGGCCTCTTGGGGGGCCAACGTCCTGACTTTC. Translating it yields CASSLGTGASWGANVLTF.

This clone occurred a few times. The chain has TRBV19 and TRBJ2-2; a possible D gene is TRBD1 (6 bases). The CDR3 sequence is 16 residues long. The germline V gene encodes CDR1 LNHDA and CDR2 SQIVND (reference sequence). V shed 3 bases and J shed 0 bases, with 11 bases lying between them. The chain's CDR3 is CASSILGAANTGELFF. For the CDR3, the DNA is TGTGCCAGTAGTATTTTGGGGGCAGCGAACACCGGGGAGCTGTTTTTT.

J is TRBJ2-2 and V is TRBV6-5; weak D call: TRBD1 (6 bases). The CDR3 contains 14 residues. Germline CDR1 and CDR2: MNHEY and SVGAGI. Trimming removed 5 bases from V and 4 bases from J, with 11 bases in between. CDR3 sequence: CASSPGTLTGELFF. CDR3 in DNA: TGTGCCAGCAGTCCCGGGACACTCACCGGGGAGCTGTTTTTT.

The chain employs TRBV5-1 and TRBJ1-3; no firm D call. The V and J ends lost 4 bases and 0 bases respectively, with 11 bases between them. The CDR3 extends over 15 amino acids. Germline CDR1 and CDR2: SGHRS and YFSETQ. CDR3: CASSPAKSSGNTIYF. Here the CDR3 DNA reads TGCGCCAGCAGCCCTGCCAAGAGCTCTGGAAACACCATATATTTT.

The V gene is TRBV7-6, the J gene TRBJ2-3, with 10 bases matching TRBD2. Germline V gives CDR1 SGHVS, CDR2 FNYEAQ. This CDR3 has 15 residues. The V gene end was trimmed by 4 bases and the J gene end by 7 bases; junction bases not matched to a gene: 8. CDR3: CASSSGTSVSNTQYF. CDR3 bases: TGTGCCAGCAGCTCCGGGACTAGCGTCTCAAATACGCAGTATTTT.

The genes are TRBV19 and TRBJ1-5; unclear D gene. V gave up 3 bases and J gave up 2 bases, with 5 bases separating them. Germline loops: CDR1 LNHDA, CDR2 SQIVND (reference sequence). CDR3 length equals 13 residues. The CDR3 DNA sequence: TGTGCCAGTAGTATTCTCCGCAATCAGCCCCAGCATTTT. This sequence encodes CASSILRNQPQHF.

This chain connects TRBV4-1 to TRBJ1-1; the D gene is possibly TRBD1 (5 bases). The CDR3 consists of 16 residues. Germline loops: CDR1 MGHRA, CDR2 YSYEKL. V lost 2 bases, J lost 4 bases, and 17 bases lay in between. CDR3 sequence: CASSQSGAGVFTEAFF. CDR3 in DNA: TGCGCCAGCAGCCAATCCGGGGCGGGGGTGTTCACTGAAGCTTTCTTT.

The rearrangement uses TRBV19 and TRBJ2-6; TRBD1 is a possible D gene (6 bases). The germline V gene encodes CDR1 LNHDA and CDR2 SQIVND (reference sequence). The CDR3 runs 17 residues. Trimming left V 3 bases short and J 4 bases short, with 16 bases between. The CDR3 loop reads CASSIPPGARGANVLTF. The CDR3 DNA reads as TGTGCCAGTAGTATCCCCCCAGGGGCGAGGGGGGCCAACGTCCTGACTTTC.

The V call is TRBV4-2, the J call TRBJ2-7; weak D call: TRBD2 (6 bases). CDR3 length equals 14 residues. The ends were cut back, 0 bases at V and 3 bases at J, with 9 bases in the middle. Germline CDR1 is LGHNA and CDR2 is YNFKEQ. The CDR3 sequence is CASSQDWGGYEQYF. The CDR3 DNA is TGTGCCAGCAGCCAAGATTGGGGAGGCTACGAGCAGTACTTC.

The rearrangement links TRBV12-3 or TRBV12-4 to TRBJ2-1; D uncertain. This CDR3 is 13 amino acids long. V lost 8 bases to trimming and J lost 9 bases, with 17 bases between them. The chain's CDR3 is CASVLNWASEQFF. As DNA, the CDR3 is TGTGCCAGCGTACTGAACTGGGCCTCTGAGCAGTTCTTC.

The gene calls are TRBV3-1 (or the pseudogene TRBV3-2) and TRBJ1-1; 9 bases align to TRBD1. Per the germline V gene, CDR1 is LGHDT and CDR2 is YNNKEL (reference sequence). This CDR3 is built from 15 residues. The V and J ends lost 5 bases and 1 base, in that order; junction bases with no gene match: 5. CDR3 nucleotides: TGTGCCAGCAGCTCACAGGGGGCTAAGAACACTGAAGCTTTCTTT. This encodes CASSSQGAKNTEAFF.

J is TRBJ2-2 and V is TRBV19; 10 positions agree with TRBD1. The length of the CDR3 is 15 residues. V trimming: 9 bases; J trimming: 4 bases; junction bases outside the gene matches: 8. Germline values: CDR1 LNHDA, CDR2 SQIVND (reference sequence). CDR3 in amino acids: CASQTGTGATGELFF. The CDR3 DNA reads as TGTGCCAGCCAGACCGGGACAGGGGCCACCGGGGAGCTGTTTTTT. The full variable domain, with the rest looked up from reference TRBV19 and TRBJ2-2, is DGGITQSPKYLFRKEGQNVTLSCEQNLNHDAMYWYRQDPGQGLRLIYYSQIVNDFQKGDIAEGYSVSREKKESFPLTVTSAQKNPTAFYLCASQTGTGATGELFFGEGSRLTVL.

Notes on this clone: An end of the junction does not agree with germline; a read error may underlie this. This chain joins TRBV19 and TRBJ2-1, with D possibly being TRBD2 (5 bases). The length of the CDR3 is 13 residues. Germline-derived CDR1 and CDR2 are LNHDA and SQIVND (reference sequence). CDR3 DNA: TGTGCCAGTAGTCCCACTCGTCACGAGAGCGGAGTCTTC. Protein: CASSPTRHESGVF.

V usage is TRBV2 and J usage is TRBJ1-2; the D gene is possibly TRBD1 (5 bases). Germline assignment: CDR1 SNHLY and CDR2 FYNNEI. V shed 1 base and J shed 8 bases, with 14 bases lying between them. The CDR3 totals 14 residues. CDR3 DNA: TGTGCCAGCAGTGAAGGATCCAGGGCGCGGGGCTACACCTTC. Protein: CASSEGSRARGYTF.

V and J are TRBV19 and TRBJ1-1; a weak D match, TRBD1 (5 bases). The CDR3 extends over 15 amino acids. V was clipped by 7 bases and J by 0 bases, with 15 bases between them. Germline loops: CDR1 LNHDA, CDR2 SQIVND (reference sequence). This CDR3 reads CASTRAADMNTEAFF. CDR3 sequence (DNA): TGTGCCAGTACCAGGGCGGCGGACATGAACACTGAAGCTTTCTTT.

The rearrangement uses TRBV4-2 and TRBJ1-2, with D perhaps TRBD1 (6 bases). Trimming shortened V by 8 bases and J by 8 bases, and 24 bases separated the two germline ends. CDR3 length: 15 residues. Germline V gives CDR1 LGHNA, CDR2 YNFKEQ. DNA of the CDR3: TGTGCCAGCTTTAACAACGTGGGGGGGCGATTGGGCTACACCTTC. Protein: CASFNNVGGRLGYTF.

The chain joins TRBV5-1 to TRBJ2-3; 9 bases match TRBD2. CDR1 and CDR2 from the germline V gene are SGHRS and YFSETQ. The CDR3 covers 16 residues. After removal of 3 bases from V and 3 bases from J, the junction contained 8 bases not matched to a gene. For the CDR3, the DNA is TGCGCCAGCAGCTCCCCGGAGCGGGGGGCGACAGATACGCAGTATTTT. Protein sequence: CASSSPERGATDTQYF.

The chain links TRBV6-1 to TRBJ2-5; TRBD2 matches 7 bases. After removal of 0 bases from V and 3 bases from J, the junction contained 7 bases not matched to a gene. Germline V gene data show CDR1 as MNHNS and CDR2 as SASEGT. The CDR3 has 16 residues. The DNA for the CDR3 is TGTGCCAGCAGTGAAGCAGGGTTGGGGGGGAAAGAGACCCAGTACTTC. Translated: CASSEAGLGGKETQYF.

This clone occurred a few times. V is TRBV4-1 and J is TRBJ2-3; a weak D match, TRBD2 (6 bases). Germline-derived CDR1 and CDR2 are MGHRA and YSYEKL. The CDR3 sequence is 15 residues long. V was shortened by 1 base and J by 3 bases, with 11 bases between the two germline ends. The CDR3 is CASSQGWGDTDTQYF. The DNA for the CDR3 is TGCGCCAGCAGCCAAGGTTGGGGGGATACAGATACGCAGTATTTT.

This clone was seen a few times. This chain uses TRBV7-8 with TRBJ2-1, with 7 bases that match TRBD2. Germline V gene data show CDR1 as SGHVS and CDR2 as FQNEAQ. This CDR3 spans 14 amino acids. Germline trimming cut 0 bases from V and 6 bases from J; bases unmatched to any gene: 2. CDR3 loop: CASSLAGGSNEQFF. The CDR3 coding sequence is TGTGCCAGCAGCTTAGCGGGAGGGTCCAATGAGCAGTTCTTC.

The rearrangement joins TRBV19 to TRBJ1-4; D not certain. CDR1 LNHDA and CDR2 SQIVND come from the germline V gene (reference sequence). The CDR3 is 16 amino acids. Between the trimmed V and J ends, which lost 1 base and 8 bases, there was a span of 17 bases. CDR3 in amino acids: CASSIAAGNPGEKLFF. The CDR3 coding sequence is TGTGCCAGTAGTATAGCGGCGGGCAATCCTGGCGAAAAACTGTTTTTT.

V is TRBV6-5 and J is TRBJ2-2, with D possibly being TRBD1 (5 bases). The germline V gene encodes CDR1 MNHEY and CDR2 SVGAGI. The CDR3 is made up of 16 amino acids. The V end lost 2 bases, the J end lost 6 bases, and 16 bases lay between the germline ends. The CDR3, as DNA: TGTGCCAGCAGTTACGACGGGCCCCCCAGGGCCGGGGAGCTGTTTTTT. This gives the protein CASSYDGPPRAGELFF.

This chain connects TRBV9 to TRBJ1-1; 10 nucleotides match TRBD1. This CDR3 contains 16 residues. The junction had 7 bases not matched to a gene; V was cut back by 4 bases and J by 1 base. Looked up from germline, CDR1 is SGDLS and CDR2 is YYNGEE. DNA of the CDR3: TGTGCCAGCAGCCCTGGGACAGGGGTGGGGAACACTGAAGCTTTCTTT. Translation: CASSPGTGVGNTEAFF.

The V call is TRBV2, the J call TRBJ1-5; possible D gene TRBD1, 5 bases. Germline CDR1 and CDR2: SNHLY and FYNNEI. V lost 4 bases, J lost 2 bases, and 6 bases lay in between. This CDR3 is 13 amino acids long. The CDR3 reads CASSGGGNQPQHF. The DNA for the CDR3 is TGTGCCAGCAGTGGGGGGGGCAATCAGCCCCAGCATTTT.